The 29 T cell receptor beta chains reported below all come from one sample, sequenced in a study of T-cell reconstitution after alpha-beta-depleted transplantation in children. Construction of the TCRbeta library involved unique molecular identifiers. A single record per CDR3 protein comes from TCRdb applying MiXCR to the PCR reads. The data hold around 680,000 distinct CDR3 sequences, with around a sixth observed a single time. The source was PBMCs from the stem cell graft donor, collected from the stem cell graft. All receptors come from a human donor who donated a stem cell graft to a child with acute myeloid leukemia.

This clonotype was counted between two and nine times. The chain employs TRBV7-2 and TRBJ2-7; D is possibly TRBD1 or TRBD2 (5 bases each). Trimming took 2 bases from V and 6 from J, leaving 14 bases between them. The CDR3 spans 14 residues. Germline V gene data show CDR1 as SGHTA and CDR2 as FQGNSA. This CDR3 reads CASSLNRDAPEQYF. The CDR3 nucleotides are TGTGCCAGCAGCTTAAACCGGGACGCCCCCGAGCAGTACTTC.

This clonotype appeared many times. The gene calls are TRBV20-1 and TRBJ2-7, with 9 bases that match TRBD1. In germline, CDR1 is DFQATT, CDR2 SNEGSKA (reference sequence). Trimming at V came to 3 bases and at J to 5 bases, leaving 14 bases not matched to a gene. This CDR3 is built from 16 residues. The CDR3 spells CSASPDRGVFLDEQYF. The DNA for the CDR3 is TGCAGTGCTAGCCCCGACAGGGGGGTTTTCCTGGACGAGCAGTACTTC.

This chain connects TRBV4-3 to TRBJ2-2; D unresolved. V lost 0 bases and J 7 bases, leaving 24 bases between the germline ends. There are 19 residues in the CDR3. Germline V gene sequence: CDR1 LGHNA, CDR2 YSLEER. In DNA form, the CDR3 reads TGCGCCAGCAGCCAAGAAATCCCCGGTCTGGCCGTAAAAGGCGGGGAGCTGTTTTTT. Residues: CASSQEIPGLAVKGGELFF.

The V gene is TRBV10-3, the J gene TRBJ1-5; 8 bases map to TRBD1. Germline V gene lookup returns CDR1 ENHRY and CDR2 SYGVKD. The CDR3 extends over 14 amino acids. The V gene end was trimmed by 6 bases and the J gene end by 7 bases; junction bases not matched to a gene: 8. DNA of the CDR3: TGTGCCATCAGAGGGGCAGGGGGCAGCCAGCCCCAGCATTTT. Translation: CAIRGAGGSQPQHF.

The table lists this clonotype with a few counts. The gene calls are TRBV18 and TRBJ2-5; the D call may be TRBD1 or TRBD2 (5 bases each). Germline assignment: CDR1 KGHSH and CDR2 LQKENI. V lost 2 bases, J lost 2 bases, and 12 bases lay in between. CDR3 length: 15 amino acids. The CDR3 is CASSPTTGQQETQYF. The CDR3 nucleotides are TGTGCCAGCTCACCAACCACGGGGCAGCAAGAGACCCAGTACTTC.

This clonotype was counted at least ten times. The chain joins TRBV5-6 to TRBJ1-4; D call uncertain. Looked up from germline, CDR1 is SGHDT and CDR2 is YYEEEE. This CDR3 is 14 amino acids long. Trimming cost V 2 bases and J 4 bases, with 9 bases left between them. CDR3 region: CASSLGQINEKLFF. Written as DNA, the CDR3 is TGTGCCAGCAGCTTAGGCCAGATTAATGAAAAACTGTTTTTT.

This chain links TRBV5-1 with TRBJ2-1; D is uncertain. Trimming left V 0 bases short and J 4 bases short, with 8 bases between. The CDR3 length is 14 residues. CDR1 and CDR2 from the germline V gene are SGHRS and YFSETQ. The CDR3 protein is CASSLASQYNEQFF. The CDR3 DNA reads as TGCGCCAGCAGCTTGGCCAGTCAGTACAATGAGCAGTTCTTC.

This clonotype has ten or more counts. The J gene is TRBJ2-3, the V gene TRBV6-5; 13 bases are shared with TRBD2. Germline V lookup: CDR1 MNHEY, CDR2 SVGAGI. V was clipped by 5 bases and J by 1 base; unmatched bases: 6. CDR3 length: 17 residues. The CDR3 DNA reads as TGTGCCAGCAGTCAGGCCGGACTAGCGGGGGGCACAGATACGCAGTATTTT. Its protein product is CASSQAGLAGGTDTQYF.

The rearrangement uses TRBV7-9 and TRBJ2-7; 7 nucleotides line up with TRBD1. Germline V gene sequence: CDR1 SEHNR, CDR2 FQNEAQ (reference sequence). V shed 5 bases, J shed 5 bases, and the junction held 6 bases outside the gene matches. The CDR3 is 13 residues long. DNA for the CDR3: TGTGCCAGCAGCCCCGACAGGGTCAACGAGCAGTACGTC. Translating it yields CASSPDRVNEQYV.

The V and J genes are TRBV6-5 and TRBJ2-5, with TRBD2 matching 8 bases. The CDR3 has 11 amino acids. Germline values: CDR1 MNHEY, CDR2 SVGAGI. CDR3 coding DNA: TGTGCTTCGGGGGGGCAGGAGACCCAGTACTTC. Translation: CASGGQETQYF.

V usage is TRBV18 and J usage is TRBJ1-2; D is uncertain. V was shortened by 1 base and J by 0 bases, with 6 bases between the two germline ends. This CDR3 has 14 amino acids. Germline lookup yields CDR1 KGHSH and CDR2 LQKENI. DNA for the CDR3: TGTGCCAGCTCACCACAGCAATCTAACTATGGCTACACCTTC. Its protein product is CASSPQQSNYGYTF. The whole variable domain, filled in from reference TRBV18 and TRBJ1-2, reads NAGVMQNPRHLVRRRGQEARLRCSPMKGHSHVYWYRQLPEEGLKFMVYLQKENIIDESGMPKERFSAEFPKEGPSILRIQQVVRGDSAAYFCASSPQQSNYGYTFGSGTRLTVV.

This clonotype was observed a few times. The CDR3: CASSKGTSPETQYF. As DNA, the CDR3 is TGTGCCAGCAGCAAAGGGACTAGCCCAGAGACCCAGTACTTC. The J gene is TRBJ2-5, the V gene TRBV7-2, with 9 bases matching TRBD2. Germline V gene lookup returns CDR1 SGHTA and CDR2 FQGNSA. The CDR3 sequence is 14 residues long. Trimming cost V 5 bases and J 4 bases; bases outside gene matches: 5.

J is TRBJ1-2 and V is TRBV6-5; 7 bases map to TRBD1. Trimming took 3 bases from V and 14 from J; bases not matched to a gene: 6. The CDR3 extends over 11 amino acids. CDR1 MNHEY and CDR2 SVGAGI come from the germline V gene. DNA of the CDR3: TGTGCCAGCAGTTATCCAGGGGGTTTGACCTTC. It is translated as CASSYPGGLTF.

This clonotype was found many times. This sequence joins TRBV12-3 or TRBV12-4 and TRBJ1-3; tentative D call: TRBD1 (5 bases). Trimming left V 4 bases short and J 0 bases short, with 7 bases between. This CDR3 contains 14 residues. The CDR3 spells CASSSGYSGNTIYF. The CDR3, as DNA: TGTGCCAGCAGTTCAGGGTACTCTGGAAACACCATATATTTT.

In its sample, this clonotype was seen a few times. V and J are TRBV30 and TRBJ2-7; D gene uncertain. Germline CDR1 is GTSNPN and CDR2 is SVGIG (reference sequence). The CDR3 length is 13 residues. Trimming removed 0 bases at V and 2 bases at J, with 8 bases between. CDR3 residues: CAWSVGSPYEQYF. Written as DNA, the CDR3 is TGTGCCTGGAGTGTCGGTAGCCCCTACGAGCAGTACTTC. Using reference TRBV30 and TRBJ2-7 for the parts outside the CDR3, the full variable domain is SQTIHQWPATLVQPVGSPLSLECTVEGTSNPNLYWYRQAAGRGLQLLFYSVGIGQISSEVPQNLSASRPQDRQFILSSKKLLLSDSGFYLCAWSVGSPYEQYFGPGTRLTVT.

This chain uses TRBV20-1 with TRBJ1-6; D unclear. CDR3 length: 15 residues. Trimming removed 1 base at V and 9 bases at J, with 16 bases between. In germline, CDR1 is DFQATT, CDR2 SNEGSKA (reference sequence). The CDR3: CSARVAAPESSPLHF. CDR3 sequence (DNA): TGCAGTGCTAGAGTAGCCGCACCGGAGAGTTCACCCCTCCACTTT.

This chain links TRBV5-1 with TRBJ1-5, with 10 bases fitting TRBD1. The CDR3 is 15 residues long. In germline, CDR1 is SGHRS, CDR2 YFSETQ. V was clipped by 5 bases and J by 4 bases; unmatched bases: 6. CDR3 region: CASRLGTGVNQPQHF. CDR3 in DNA: TGCGCCAGCAGACTCGGGACAGGGGTGAATCAGCCCCAGCATTTT.

This clonotype has ten or more counts. The gene calls are TRBV20-1 and TRBJ2-3; D might be TRBD2 (5 bases). CDR1 and CDR2 (germline): DFQATT, SNEGSKA (reference sequence). The CDR3 consists of 13 residues. V gave up 6 bases and J gave up 3 bases, with 13 bases separating them. The DNA for the CDR3 is TGCAGTGCCCCCTTTGAGGGAACAGATACGCAGTATTTT. Its protein product is CSAPFEGTDTQYF.

This clonotype has at least ten counts. In nucleotides, the CDR3 is TGCAGTGCTCGGACAGGGGCCGGCTACACCTTC. Translation gives CSARTGAGYTF. The genes are TRBV20-1 and TRBJ1-2, with 9 nucleotides matching TRBD1. Germline values: CDR1 DFQATT, CDR2 SNEGSKA (reference sequence). The CDR3 runs 11 residues. The trim removed 5 bases at V and 8 bases at J, leaving 3 bases unmatched.

This chain joins TRBV3-1 and TRBJ2-1, with D tentatively TRBD1 or TRBD2 (5 bases each). The V and J ends lost 4 bases and 0 bases respectively, with 28 bases between them. The CDR3 extends over 21 amino acids. CDR1 is LGHDT, CDR2 YNNKEL, per germline (reference sequence). The CDR3 coding sequence is TGTGCCAGCAGCCTACTTATCCGGACAACACGGGACCGGAGCTCCTACAATGAGCAGTTCTTC. Protein sequence: CASSLLIRTTRDRSSYNEQFF.

The chain couples TRBV20-1 to TRBJ1-3; D is unresolved. V was clipped by 1 base and J by 11 bases, with 12 bases between them. Germline V gene sequence: CDR1 DFQATT, CDR2 SNEGSKA (reference sequence). The CDR3 spans 12 residues. In DNA, the CDR3 is TGCAGTGCTAGAGGGAGGGTCGGGGCCATATATTTT. Its translation is CSARGRVGAIYF.

This clonotype was recorded at least ten times. The V call is TRBV20-1, the J call TRBJ2-1; D might be TRBD1 or TRBD2, each matching 6 bases. With 5 bases removed from V and 8 bases from J, the gap between germline ends came to 19 bases. This CDR3 region has 14 residues. Germline-derived CDR1 and CDR2 are DFQATT and SNEGSKA (reference sequence). CDR3 nucleotide sequence: TGCAGTGCTCGTGGGGGGAGAGGGGGTGATGAGCAGTTCTTC. It specifies CSARGGRGGDEQFF.

This clonotype was seen ten or more times. V gene TRBV20-1 combines with J gene TRBJ2-2, with D perhaps TRBD1 (8 bases). Germline assignment: CDR1 DFQATT and CDR2 SNEGSKA (reference sequence). The CDR3 spans 16 residues. Trimming pared 1 base from V and 0 bases from J, leaving 12 bases between. The CDR3 bases are TGCAGTGCTAGAGGAGCGGGACAGGCGAACACCGGGGAGCTGTTTTTT. This sequence encodes CSARGAGQANTGELFF.

The sample holds many counts of this clonotype. The genes are TRBV6-4 and TRBJ2-7, with D possibly matching TRBD1 (6 bases). Germline V lookup: CDR1 MRHNA, CDR2 SNTAGT. Trimming took 2 bases from V and 2 from J, leaving 10 bases between them. The CDR3 spans 14 residues. CDR3 sequence reads: CASSDRDKPYEQYF. CDR3 in DNA: TGTGCCAGCAGTGACCGGGACAAGCCCTACGAGCAGTACTTC.

J is TRBJ1-2 and V is TRBV18; D not certain. V gave up 3 bases and J gave up 4 bases, with 15 bases separating them. This CDR3 comprises 15 residues. The germline gives CDR1 KGHSH, CDR2 LQKENI. The CDR3 sequence is CASSPGDGLGYGYTF. The CDR3 bases are TGTGCCAGCTCACCGGGTGACGGACTTGGCTATGGCTACACCTTC.

This clonotype turned up a few times. At one end, the junction sequence differs from germline, possibly due to a read error. V and J are TRBV4-2 and TRBJ2-4, with D possibly matching TRBD1 (5 bases). This CDR3 spans 13 amino acids. Germline CDR1 is LGHNA and CDR2 is YNFKEQ. The CDR3 DNA is TGTGCCAGCAGCCAAGATTTTGTGACAGTAATCCACTTC. Amino acid sequence: CASSQDFVTVIHF.

To note about this clonotype: A much larger clonotype is one base distant, so this may be a read error. CDR3: CSAIDRRVNTEALF. CDR3 bases: TGCAGTGCTATAGACAGGCGGGTGAACACTGAAGCTTTGTTT. J is TRBJ1-1 and V is TRBV20-1, with D possibly matching TRBD1 (6 bases). CDR1 DFQATT and CDR2 SNEGSKA come from the germline V gene (reference sequence). CDR3 size: 14 residues.

This clonotype was observed many times. V usage is TRBV12-3 or TRBV12-4 and J usage is TRBJ2-1, with TRBD1 matching over 7 bases. With V trimmed by 4 bases and J by 3 bases, 6 bases remained unmatched. The CDR3 covers 15 residues. The CDR3 region has the DNA TGTGCCAGCAGTTCTCTCCGACAGGGCTACAATGAGCAGTTCTTC. Protein product: CASSSLRQGYNEQFF.

In its sample, this clonotype was seen many times. This rearrangement joins TRBV20-1 to TRBJ1-1; 9 bases map to TRBD1. After removal of 1 base from V and 0 bases from J, the junction contained 6 bases not matched to a gene. Germline V gene data show CDR1 as DFQATT and CDR2 as SNEGSKA (reference sequence). The CDR3 sequence is 16 residues long. The CDR3 protein is CSARATGTGLNTEAFF. As DNA, the CDR3 is TGCAGTGCTAGAGCAACCGGGACAGGGCTGAACACTGAAGCTTTCTTT.